This T cell receptor (beta chain) derives from a study of T-cell memory formation after mild COVID-19. Study-wide context: Clustering of TCRs was largely donor specific. Study-wide findings and caveats: Some clones that responded turned up in pre-infection memory, which suggests that cross-reactive memory joined in. Mostly located in CM and EM were contracting CD4+ clones, with contracting CD8+ clones located in EMRA.

About this clonotype: Its antigen remains unknown.

The J segment lost 7 bases and the V segment lost 5 bases, leaving 5 bases of the junction unmatched. The germline V gene encodes CDR1 SGDLS and CDR2 YYNGEE. The CDR3 extends over 14 amino acids. After 5'RACE with constant-segment primers, TCR alpha and TCR beta cDNA libraries carrying sample barcodes and UMIs were obtained. TCRdb reprocessed the 5' RACE reads with MiXCR, giving one entry per CDR3 protein. The data contain about 610,000 distinct CDR3 sequences, around 16% of them seen just once; the ten biggest clones take up roughly 8%. Sequencing was performed on PBMCs or a T cell subset sorted from them (not recorded which). The origin of this receptor is an adult woman who had mild COVID-19 (a few samples of this study predate the infection). Cell type and time point are not known. The chain links TRBV9 to TRBJ1-6; 8 positions match TRBD1. CDR3 region: CASSADRGNSPLHF. In DNA form, the CDR3 reads TGTGCCAGCAGTGCCGACAGGGGAAATTCACCCCTCCACTTT.